This is a list of T cell receptor beta chains from one sample in a study of T-cell memory formation after mild COVID-19. TCRdb re-analysed the 5' RACE reads in MiXCR, keeping a single row per CDR3 protein. This table has 150,000 to 200,000 distinct CDR3 sequences, around 10% appearing once. The sample consisted of PBMCs or a T cell subset sorted from them (not recorded which). These receptors were obtained from a young man who had mild COVID-19 (a few samples of this study predate the infection). Cell type and time point are not known. The CDR3 runs from the conserved cysteine through the conserved F or W. D genes are given only for firm matches. Clone size, where shown, is once, few, many, or a class for clones that have expanded.

abundance,d_gene,v_gene,j_gene,CDR3nt,CDR3aa
.,.,TRBV29-1,TRBJ2-3,TGCAGCGTTGAGGGCGCGGGCACAGATACGCAGTATTTT,CSVEGAGTDTQYF
.,.,TRBV7-9,TRBJ2-2,TGTGCCAGCAGCTTATCTCAGACGAACACCGGGGAGCTGTTTTTT,CASSLSQTNTGELFF
.,.,TRBV6-6,TRBJ2-3,TGTGCCAGCCGGGCTGAGGGCCCTGCGCAGTATTTT,CASRAEGPAQYF
.,TRBD1,TRBV20-1,TRBJ1-2,TGCAGTGCTCGGACCCCAGGGGGCCGGGGGGGTAACTATGGCTACACCTTC,CSARTPGGRGGNYGYTF
few,.,TRBV7-9,TRBJ2-3,TGTGCCAGCAGCCTCAGGGGGGGCAGGGATACGCAGTATTTT,CASSLRGGRDTQYF
.,.,TRBV19,TRBJ2-2,TGTGCCAGTAGTTGGGGGGCGAACACCGGGGAGCTGTTTTTT,CASSWGANTGELFF
.,TRBD1,TRBV4-3,TRBJ2-1,TGCGCCAGCAGCCAACCCGGGACAGGTTACAATGAGCAGTTCTTC,CASSQPGTGYNEQFF
.,.,TRBV12-3/TRBV12-4,TRBJ1-2,TGTGCCAGCAGATCCGCCAGACTGGTCCGCTACACCTTC,CASRSARLVRYTF
.,TRBD2,TRBV5-1,TRBJ2-4,TGCGCCAGCAGCAAAGGACTAGTTGGCGAAAACATTCAGTACTTC,CASSKGLVGENIQYF
few,.,TRBV11-2,TRBJ2-3,TGTGCCAGCAGCTTTTCCCAGAACACAGATACGCAGTATTTT,CASSFSQNTDTQYF
few,TRBD1,TRBV10-3,TRBJ2-5,TGTGCCATCAGCGAGCTACAGGGGGCGCGGGAGACCCAGTACTTC,CAISELQGARETQYF
.,TRBD2,TRBV7-2,TRBJ2-3,TGTGCCAGCAGCTTAGGGGCTAGCGGGGGCGCTAGCACAGATACGCAGTATTTT,CASSLGASGGASTDTQYF
.,.,TRBV9,TRBJ1-2,TGTGCCAGCAGCGGGCCGGGGGGCGATGGCTACACCTTC,CASSGPGGDGYTF
many,.,TRBV15,TRBJ2-7,TGTGCCACCAGCAGAGATCCCAACTACGAGCAGTACTTC,CATSRDPNYEQYF
.,.,TRBV5-4,TRBJ1-1,TGTGCCAGCAGCGCAAGACAGGCGGACACTGAAGCTTTCTTT,CASSARQADTEAFF
.,.,TRBV2,TRBJ1-4,TGTGCCAGCAGTGAAAGCGATGAAAAACTGTTTTTT,CASSESDEKLFF
.,.,TRBV7-6,TRBJ1-2,TGTGCCAGCAGCTCCCGACGGGACGGCGGAGGCTACACCTTC,CASSSRRDGGGYTF
.,TRBD2,TRBV20-1,TRBJ2-7,TGCAGTGCTAGAGAGGGAAGCGGGGGGATTTACGAGCAGTACTTC,CSAREGSGGIYEQYF
few,TRBD2,TRBV29-1,TRBJ2-5,TGCAGCTCAAGGAGGGAGGGAGAGACCCAGTACTTC,CSSRREGETQYF
many,TRBD1,TRBV23-1,TRBJ1-4,TGCGCCAGCAGTCAATCCGTTCGACAGGGGCCAAATGAAAAACTGTTTTTT,CASSQSVRQGPNEKLFF
.,TRBD1,TRBV7-6,TRBJ2-5,TGTGCCAGCAGTTTCGGGACAGCCCAAGAGACCCAGTACTTC,CASSFGTAQETQYF
few,.,TRBV7-2,TRBJ2-3,TGTGCCAGCAGCTTAACCCCCTGGGATACGCAGTATTTT,CASSLTPWDTQYF
few,.,TRBV29-1,TRBJ1-4,TGCAGCGTCAAAGGACTGTTTAATGAAAAACTGTTTTTT,CSVKGLFNEKLFF
.,.,TRBV10-3,TRBJ1-1,TGTGCCATCAGTGAGCGTGGGGGTCCTGAAGCTTTCTTT,CAISERGGPEAFF
few,TRBD1,TRBV2,TRBJ2-3,TGTGCCAGCAGCCCACAGACGGGACAGATCACAGATACGCAGTATTTT,CASSPQTGQITDTQYF
.,.,TRBV5-1,TRBJ1-2,TGCGCCAGCAGCTTAGAGGGGGGCGTACAGGGCTACACCTTC,CASSLEGGVQGYTF
.,TRBD2,TRBV9,TRBJ2-3,TGTGCCAGCAGCGCTCTTGGGGTAGCGGGGAGCGATACGCAGTATTTT,CASSALGVAGSDTQYF
many,.,TRBV7-3,TRBJ2-2,TGTGCCAGCAGTTACGGAGGGGAAACCGGGGAGCTGTTTTTT,CASSYGGETGELFF
few,.,TRBV21-1,TRBJ2-3,TGTGCCAGCAGCTCCTACCCCAGGGCAGATACGCAGTATTTT,CASSSYPRADTQYF
few,TRBD2,TRBV5-1,TRBJ2-3,TGCGCCAGCAGCCACGGGACTAGCGGCAAAGAAGATACGCAGTATTTT,CASSHGTSGKEDTQYF
.,.,TRBV5-5,TRBJ1-4,TGTGCCAGCAGCCCAGCCACAACTAATGAAAAACTGTTTTTT,CASSPATTNEKLFF
.,TRBD2,TRBV20-1,TRBJ2-5,TGCAGTGCTAGAGACGGACTAGACCAAGAGACCCAGTACTTC,CSARDGLDQETQYF
many,.,TRBV4-3,TRBJ2-6,TGCGCCAGCAGCCATGGTAGGACCGGGGCCAACGTCCTGACTTTC,CASSHGRTGANVLTF
.,.,TRBV18,TRBJ2-3,TGTGCCAGCTCACAGTCAGCGACAGATACGCAGTATTTT,CASSQSATDTQYF
few,TRBD1,TRBV6-5,TRBJ1-1,TGTGCCAGCAGTTGGGACAGGGGCATGAACACTGAAGCTTTCTTT,CASSWDRGMNTEAFF
few,.,TRBV20-1,TRBJ1-1,TGCAGTGCTAGACCCGGGGGGATGAACACTGAAGCTTTCTTT,CSARPGGMNTEAFF
.,.,TRBV5-1,TRBJ2-2,TGCGCCAGCAGCTTGGTCGGGGCCCGAGGAGGGGAGCTGTTTTTT,CASSLVGARGGELFF
.,.,TRBV7-7,TRBJ2-1,TGTGCTAGCAGCCCTCGGACAGCCAGCTCCTACAATGAGCAGTTCTTC,CASSPRTASSYNEQFF
many,.,TRBV20-1,TRBJ1-6,TGCAGTGCCGGACAGCTCTATAATTCACCCCTCCACTTT,CSAGQLYNSPLHF
.,.,TRBV5-1,TRBJ2-5,TGCGCCAGCAGCTTGGCCCGGGATTCCTCATCGGAGACCCAGTACTTC,CASSLARDSSSETQYF
few,.,TRBV28,TRBJ2-2,TGTGCCAGCAGTAACGTCCGGGATCTGAACACCGGGGAGCTGTTTTTT,CASSNVRDLNTGELFF
.,TRBD1,TRBV4-3,TRBJ1-2,TGCGCCAGCAGCCAATTTCAGGGGGGGCCTTCCGATGGCTACACCTTC,CASSQFQGGPSDGYTF
few,.,TRBV12-3/TRBV12-4,TRBJ2-5,TGTGCCAGTGGGACCCGGGAGACCCAGTACTTC,CASGTRETQYF
few,TRBD2,TRBV6-2/TRBV6-3,TRBJ2-1,TGTGCCAGCAGTTACTTTAGCGGGGGGACCTACAATGAGCAGTTCTTC,CASSYFSGGTYNEQFF
.,TRBD1,TRBV7-2,TRBJ2-2,TGTGCCAGCACCCTGACAGGGGAAAACGGGGAGCTGTTTTTT,CASTLTGENGELFF
many,.,TRBV4-2,TRBJ2-2,TGTGCCAGCAGCCGACAAGGCCCGGGGGCGAACACCGGGGAGCTGTTTTTT,CASSRQGPGANTGELFF
few,TRBD1,TRBV29-1,TRBJ2-3,TGCAGCGCTAGTTTAGGGGGCGGCACAGATACGCAGTATTTT,CSASLGGGTDTQYF
.,.,TRBV6-5,TRBJ1-4,TGTGCCAGCAGTTACCGCGGCCGGCTTAATGAAAAACTGTTTTTT,CASSYRGRLNEKLFF
few,.,TRBV7-2,TRBJ2-3,TGTGCCAGCAGCTTAGGCAATACAGGGTCAGATACGCAGTATTTT,CASSLGNTGSDTQYF
.,.,TRBV25-1,TRBJ1-1,TGTGCCAGCAGTGACGGGTTCATTCTCGAAGCTTTCTTT,CASSDGFILEAFF
.,.,TRBV20-1,TRBJ1-5,TGCAGTGCTAGTCAGGGAGGTGTTCAGCCCCAGCATTTT,CSASQGGVQPQHF
.,.,TRBV27,TRBJ1-4,TGTGCCAGCAGTGTAGGACGGCTTAATGAAAAACTGTTTTTT,CASSVGRLNEKLFF
few,TRBD1,TRBV28,TRBJ1-1,TGTGCCAGCAGTTCTGGGGACAGCAACACTGAAGCTTTCTTT,CASSSGDSNTEAFF